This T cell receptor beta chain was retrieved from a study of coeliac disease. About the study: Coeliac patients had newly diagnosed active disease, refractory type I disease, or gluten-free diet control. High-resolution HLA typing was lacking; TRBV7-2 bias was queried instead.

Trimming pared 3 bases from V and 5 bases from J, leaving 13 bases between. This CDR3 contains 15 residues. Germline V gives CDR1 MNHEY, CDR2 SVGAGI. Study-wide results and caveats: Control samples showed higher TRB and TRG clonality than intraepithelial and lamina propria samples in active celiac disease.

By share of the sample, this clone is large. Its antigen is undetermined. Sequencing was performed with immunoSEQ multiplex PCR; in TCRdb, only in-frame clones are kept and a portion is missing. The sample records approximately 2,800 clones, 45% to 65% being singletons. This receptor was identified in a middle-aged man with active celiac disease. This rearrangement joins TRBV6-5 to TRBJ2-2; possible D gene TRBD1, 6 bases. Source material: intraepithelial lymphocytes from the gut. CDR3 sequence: CASSYSQGITGELFF. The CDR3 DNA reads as TGTGCCAGCAGTTATTCTCAGGGGATAACCGGGGAGCTGTTTTTT.